This section outlines one T cell receptor (beta chain) sequence together with its context. Its recognized antigen is unknown. The input lacks base qualities; no much larger clone sits a single base away. TCRbeta CDR3 regions were amplified from genomic DNA by means of the immunoSEQ Assay, a bias-controlled multiplex PCR. Per the authors' processing: Nucleated cell counts per sample were estimated from amplification of reference gene primers within the assay. To quantify the absolute abundance of each unique TCRbeta CDR3 rearrangement, sequence reads were collapsed and filtered. Productive Simpson clonality was computed per sample as the square root of Simpson's diversity index over productive rearrangements. Held by TCRdb, this immuneACCESS table contains in-frame sequences only and omits some clones. Under half of the omission traces to an unresolved V gene where checked; the cause of the rest is unknown. The V and J calls and the clone size are those of that table, but D and trimming were determined from the DNA. For this sample there are about 250,000 clones; 80% to 90% appear just once. The ten top clones hold 1.2% to 1.5% of the sample.

Trimming removed 2 bases from V and 0 bases from J, leaving 8 bases between the germline ends. The CDR3 runs 15 residues from the cysteine to the phenylalanine. Of all the DNA, just the CDR3 is kept, 45 bases in frame from base 1. Reading the germline V gene gives CDR1 SGHTA and CDR2 FQGTGA. Collaborating institutions collected whole blood in K2EDTA tubes following their own protocols. Collaborator samples were shipped for TCRbeta analysis as frozen whole blood, isolated PBMCs, or DNA extracted from either sample type. This sample was taken from a study of blood T cell repertoires in COVID-19 (dated by TCRdb to the early 2020s). Study-wide context: Samples covering the acute and convalescent phases of COVID-19 were provided by collaborators in the United States, Italy and Spain. The material from the prospective study consisted of cDNA or gDNA derived from T cells, B-cell-depleted T cells, or PBMCs. Samples were obtained from the ongoing ImmuneRACE study (first 160 participants) and from 1,200 or so subjects provided by 6 global collaborators. Subjects who had been exposed to COVID-19, were actively infected with it, or had recovered from it provided the deeply sampled blood TCRbeta repertoires that made up the dataset. Where HLA class I and class II types were available, the types were taken from metadata supplied by the sample provider, not from assay-based typing. Nearly every sample came with metadata listing a de-identified subject ID, COVID-19 status, age in years and sex. The repertoires were released in a freely available public database intended as a resource for research on the immune response to SARS-CoV-2. Broader findings and caveats from the paper: Clinical and demographic metadata were provided uncurated, with the amount varying by source and participant.

The receptor's source is an elderly man with acute or convalescent COVID-19. The sample was peripheral blood. The rearranged chain carries TRBV7-3 and TRBJ2-1; no D gene can be assigned with confidence. The DNA is as follows: TGTGCCAGCAGCTTAGGCCCAAACTCCTACAATGAGCAGTTCTTC. Its product reads: CASSLGPNSYNEQFF.